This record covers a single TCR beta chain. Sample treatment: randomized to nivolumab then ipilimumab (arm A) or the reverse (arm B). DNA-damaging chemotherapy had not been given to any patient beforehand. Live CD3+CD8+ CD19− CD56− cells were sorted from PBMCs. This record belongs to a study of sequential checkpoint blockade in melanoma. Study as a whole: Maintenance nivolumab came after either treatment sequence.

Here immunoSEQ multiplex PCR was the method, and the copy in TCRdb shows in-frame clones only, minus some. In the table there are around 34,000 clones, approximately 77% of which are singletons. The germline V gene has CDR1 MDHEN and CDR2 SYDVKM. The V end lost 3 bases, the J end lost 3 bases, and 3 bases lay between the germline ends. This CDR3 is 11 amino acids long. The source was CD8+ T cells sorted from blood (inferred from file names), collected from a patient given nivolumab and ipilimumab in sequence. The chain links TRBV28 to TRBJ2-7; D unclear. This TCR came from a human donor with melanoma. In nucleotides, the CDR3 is TGTGCCAGCAGTTTTCTCTACGAGCAGTACTTC. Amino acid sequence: CASSFLYEQYF.